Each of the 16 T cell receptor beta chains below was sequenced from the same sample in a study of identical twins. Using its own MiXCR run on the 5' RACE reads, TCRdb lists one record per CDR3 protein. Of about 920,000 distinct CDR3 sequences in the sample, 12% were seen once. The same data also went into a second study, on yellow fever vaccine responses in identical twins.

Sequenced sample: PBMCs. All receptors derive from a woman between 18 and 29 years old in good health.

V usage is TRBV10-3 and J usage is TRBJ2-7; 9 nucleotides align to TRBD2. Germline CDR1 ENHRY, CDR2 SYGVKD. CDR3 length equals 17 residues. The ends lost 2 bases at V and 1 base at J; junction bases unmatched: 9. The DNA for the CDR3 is TGTGCCATCAGTGAGGGGGTAGCGGGAGTCTTTTCCTACGAGCAGTACTTC. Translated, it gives CAISEGVAGVFSYEQYF.

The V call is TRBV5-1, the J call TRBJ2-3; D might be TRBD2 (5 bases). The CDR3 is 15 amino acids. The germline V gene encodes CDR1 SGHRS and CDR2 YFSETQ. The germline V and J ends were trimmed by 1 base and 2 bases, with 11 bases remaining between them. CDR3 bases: TGCGCCAGCAGCTTGAAGAGCGGCCCCACAGATACGCAGTATTTT. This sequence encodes CASSLKSGPTDTQYF.

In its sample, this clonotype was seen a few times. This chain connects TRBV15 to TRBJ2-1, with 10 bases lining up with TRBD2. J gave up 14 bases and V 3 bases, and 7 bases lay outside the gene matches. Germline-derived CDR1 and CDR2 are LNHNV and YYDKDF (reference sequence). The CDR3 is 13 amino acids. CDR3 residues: CATSSQTSGTKFF. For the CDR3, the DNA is TGTGCCACCAGCAGCCAAACTAGCGGGACGAAGTTCTTC.

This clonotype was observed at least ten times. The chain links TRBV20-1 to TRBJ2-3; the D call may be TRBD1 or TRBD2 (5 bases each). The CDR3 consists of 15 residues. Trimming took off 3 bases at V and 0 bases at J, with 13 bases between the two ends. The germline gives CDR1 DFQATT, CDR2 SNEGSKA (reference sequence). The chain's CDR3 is CSARLGTASTDTQYF. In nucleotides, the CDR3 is TGCAGTGCTAGGCTCGGGACGGCGAGCACAGATACGCAGTATTTT.

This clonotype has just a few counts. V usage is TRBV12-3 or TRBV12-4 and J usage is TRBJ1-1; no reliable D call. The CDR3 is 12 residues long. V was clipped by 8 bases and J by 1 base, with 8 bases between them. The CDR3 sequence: CASRQTNTEAFF. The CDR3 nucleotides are TGTGCCAGCCGACAAACGAACACTGAAGCTTTCTTT.

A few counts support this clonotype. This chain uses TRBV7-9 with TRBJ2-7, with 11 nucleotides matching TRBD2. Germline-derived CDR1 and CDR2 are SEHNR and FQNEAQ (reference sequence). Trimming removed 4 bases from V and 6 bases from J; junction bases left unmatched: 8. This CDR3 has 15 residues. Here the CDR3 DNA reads TGTGCCAGCAGCTCCTGGGGGCTAGCGGGAGGCGAGCAGTACTTC. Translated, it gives CASSSWGLAGGEQYF.

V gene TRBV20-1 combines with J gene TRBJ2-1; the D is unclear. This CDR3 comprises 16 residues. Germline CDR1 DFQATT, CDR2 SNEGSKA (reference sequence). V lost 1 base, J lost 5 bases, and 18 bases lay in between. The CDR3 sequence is CSARGPILTPNNEQFF. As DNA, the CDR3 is TGCAGTGCTAGAGGACCAATCCTGACTCCCAACAATGAGCAGTTCTTC.

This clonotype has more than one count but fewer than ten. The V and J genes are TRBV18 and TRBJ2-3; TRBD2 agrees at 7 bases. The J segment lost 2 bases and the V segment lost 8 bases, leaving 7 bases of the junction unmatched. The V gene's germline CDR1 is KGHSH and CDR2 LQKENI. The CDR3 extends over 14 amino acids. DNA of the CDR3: TGTGCCAGCCCCAAGGGAGGGGCCACAGATACGCAGTATTTT. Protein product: CASPKGGATDTQYF.

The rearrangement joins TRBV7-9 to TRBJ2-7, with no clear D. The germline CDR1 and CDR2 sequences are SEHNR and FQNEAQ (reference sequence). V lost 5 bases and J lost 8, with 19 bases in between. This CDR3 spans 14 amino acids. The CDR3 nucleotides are TGTGCCAGCAGCCCCTCGGCAGGAGCCGACAAGCAGTACTTC. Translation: CASSPSAGADKQYF.

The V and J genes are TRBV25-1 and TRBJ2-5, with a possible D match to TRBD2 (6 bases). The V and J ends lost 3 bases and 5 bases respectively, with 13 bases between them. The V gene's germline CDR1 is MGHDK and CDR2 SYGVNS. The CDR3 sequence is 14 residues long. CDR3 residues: CASSDIGGIETQYF. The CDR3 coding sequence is TGTGCCAGCAGTGACATCGGGGGTATCGAGACCCAGTACTTC.

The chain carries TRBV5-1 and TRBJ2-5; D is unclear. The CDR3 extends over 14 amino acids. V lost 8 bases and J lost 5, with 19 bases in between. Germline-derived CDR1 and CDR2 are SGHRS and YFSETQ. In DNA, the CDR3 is TGCGCCAGGTCGCACGGGTCGCGAGGTGAGACCCAGTACTTC. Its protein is CARSHGSRGETQYF.

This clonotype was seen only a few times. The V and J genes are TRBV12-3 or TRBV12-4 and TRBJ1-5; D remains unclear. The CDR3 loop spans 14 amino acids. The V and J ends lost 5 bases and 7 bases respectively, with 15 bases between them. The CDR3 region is CASSLLHENQPQHF. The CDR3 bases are TGTGCCAGCAGTCTACTTCACGAGAACCAGCCCCAGCATTTT.

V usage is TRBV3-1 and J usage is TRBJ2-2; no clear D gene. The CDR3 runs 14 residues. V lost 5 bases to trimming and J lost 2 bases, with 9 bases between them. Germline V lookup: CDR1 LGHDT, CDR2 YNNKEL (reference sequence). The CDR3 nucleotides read TGTGCCAGCAGCACCTACCTTAACACCGGGGAGCTGTTTTTT. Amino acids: CASSTYLNTGELFF.

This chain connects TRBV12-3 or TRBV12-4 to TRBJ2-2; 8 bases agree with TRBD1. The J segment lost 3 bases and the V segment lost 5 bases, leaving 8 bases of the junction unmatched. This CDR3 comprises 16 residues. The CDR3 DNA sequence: TGTGCCAGCAGTCGAGCCGGGACAGGTTACACCGGGGAGCTGTTTTTT. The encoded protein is CASSRAGTGYTGELFF.

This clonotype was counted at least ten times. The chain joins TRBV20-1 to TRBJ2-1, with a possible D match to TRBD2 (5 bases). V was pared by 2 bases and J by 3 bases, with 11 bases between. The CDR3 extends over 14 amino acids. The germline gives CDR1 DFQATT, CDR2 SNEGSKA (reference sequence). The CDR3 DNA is TGCAGTGCTAGACGGCCTAGCAGCTACAATGAGCAGTTCTTC. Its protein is CSARRPSSYNEQFF.

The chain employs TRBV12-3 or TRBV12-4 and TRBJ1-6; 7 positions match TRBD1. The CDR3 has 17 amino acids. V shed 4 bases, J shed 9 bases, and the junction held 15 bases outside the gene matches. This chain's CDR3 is CASSYKGSTGVSSPLHF. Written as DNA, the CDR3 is TGTGCCAGCAGTTACAAAGGCTCTACAGGGGTGAGTTCACCCCTCCACTTT.